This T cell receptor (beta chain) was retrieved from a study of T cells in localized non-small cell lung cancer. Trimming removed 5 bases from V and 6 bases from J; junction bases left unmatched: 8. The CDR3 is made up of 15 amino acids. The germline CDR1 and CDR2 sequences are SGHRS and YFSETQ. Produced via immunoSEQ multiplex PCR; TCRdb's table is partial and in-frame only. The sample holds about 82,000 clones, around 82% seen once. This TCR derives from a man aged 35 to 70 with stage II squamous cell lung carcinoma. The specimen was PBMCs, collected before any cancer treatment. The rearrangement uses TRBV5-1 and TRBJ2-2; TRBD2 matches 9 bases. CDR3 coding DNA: TGCGCCAGCAGTTTTAGCGGGAGTGAGGCCGGGGAGCTGTTTTTT. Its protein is CASSFSGSEAGELFF.